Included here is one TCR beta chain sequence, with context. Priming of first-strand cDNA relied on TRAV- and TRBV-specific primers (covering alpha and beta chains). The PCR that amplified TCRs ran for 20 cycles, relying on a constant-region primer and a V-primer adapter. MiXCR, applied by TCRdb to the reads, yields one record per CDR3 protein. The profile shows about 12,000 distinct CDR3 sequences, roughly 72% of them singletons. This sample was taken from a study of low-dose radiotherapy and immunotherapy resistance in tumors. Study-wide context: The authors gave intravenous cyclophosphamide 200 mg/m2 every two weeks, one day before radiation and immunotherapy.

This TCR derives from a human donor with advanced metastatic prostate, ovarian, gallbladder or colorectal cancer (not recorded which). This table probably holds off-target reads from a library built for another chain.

DNA for the CDR3: TGTGCCTGGAGTGGGGGTTCCCGGGACAGGGGATCCTACGAGCAGTACTTC. Its translation: CAWSGGSRDRGSYEQYF. The chain recombines TRBV30 with TRBJ2-7; 10 bases are a match to TRBD1. With V trimmed by 1 base and J by 1 base, 10 bases remained unmatched. CDR3 size: 17 residues. The V gene's germline CDR1 is GTSNPN and CDR2 SVGIG (reference sequence).